A single sample gave rise to the 10 T cell receptor beta chains below, sequenced in a study of T cells expressing NK-cell markers. Each CDR3 protein gets one entry in TCRdb, which reprocessed the 5' RACE reads and gives no DNA. Its table records hundreds of thousands of distinct CDR3 sequences. Sequencing was performed on blood T cells: a sorted CD56 or NKG2C T cell subset, CD4+ or CD8+ T cells, or bulk PBMC T cells (not recorded which). These receptors were taken from a woman aged 18 to 75 in good health.

The rearrangement uses TRBV11-1 and TRBJ1-3; the D call of TRBD1 rests on TCRdb alone, since no DNA is present to check it. The CDR3 is 16 amino acids. The germline V gene encodes CDR1 SGHAT and CDR2 FQDESV (reference sequence). The CDR3: CASSLEDRGIGNTIYF.

The chain couples TRBV21-1 to TRBJ2-2; TCRdb's assignment of TRBD2 cannot be checked, as there is no DNA. TRBV21-1 is a listed pseudogene. The CDR3 runs 19 residues. CDR3 sequence: CASSKSSLGQREGSGELFF.

V gene TRBV12-3 or TRBV12-4 combines with J gene TRBJ1-2; TCRdb's D call of TRBD1 is untestable without DNA. This CDR3 comprises 13 residues. CDR3: CASRPTGNYGYTF.

The chain employs TRBV12-3 or TRBV12-4 and TRBJ1-2. CDR3 length: 12 amino acids. This CDR3 reads CASRRANYGYTF.

The chain employs TRBV29-1 and TRBJ1-2; the D call from TCRdb, TRBD1, cannot be confirmed without DNA. Germline-derived CDR1 and CDR2 are SQVTM and ANQGSEA. The CDR3 length is 13 residues. CDR3 protein: CSSDQGVPYGYTF.

This chain joins TRBV9 and TRBJ2-3; as DNA is missing, the TRBD1 call by TCRdb cannot be tested. Germline values: CDR1 SGDLS, CDR2 YYNGEE. The CDR3 is 16 residues long. CDR3 protein: CASSDRTGARSDTQYF.

The chain joins TRBV4-2 to TRBJ1-1. Germline assignment: CDR1 LGHNA and CDR2 YNFKEQ. There are 14 residues in the CDR3. This chain's CDR3 is CASSQPQQNTEAFF.

The chain combines TRBV5-6 with TRBJ2-5; TCRdb gives TRBD2 as the D gene, but with no DNA this cannot be confirmed. This CDR3 is 13 amino acids long. The germline CDR1 and CDR2 sequences are SGHDT and YYEEEE. CDR3 residues: CASSKRGLETQYF.

The gene calls are TRBV30 and TRBJ2-7. This CDR3 spans 11 amino acids. Germline V lookup: CDR1 GTSNPN, CDR2 SVGIG (reference sequence). The CDR3 sequence is CAWSVSYEQYF.

V gene TRBV18 combines with J gene TRBJ1-5; no DNA is available, so the TRBD1 call from TCRdb remains unchecked. This CDR3 is 15 amino acids long. Germline CDR1 KGHSH, CDR2 LQKENI. The CDR3 region is CASSPPPGGNQPQHF.